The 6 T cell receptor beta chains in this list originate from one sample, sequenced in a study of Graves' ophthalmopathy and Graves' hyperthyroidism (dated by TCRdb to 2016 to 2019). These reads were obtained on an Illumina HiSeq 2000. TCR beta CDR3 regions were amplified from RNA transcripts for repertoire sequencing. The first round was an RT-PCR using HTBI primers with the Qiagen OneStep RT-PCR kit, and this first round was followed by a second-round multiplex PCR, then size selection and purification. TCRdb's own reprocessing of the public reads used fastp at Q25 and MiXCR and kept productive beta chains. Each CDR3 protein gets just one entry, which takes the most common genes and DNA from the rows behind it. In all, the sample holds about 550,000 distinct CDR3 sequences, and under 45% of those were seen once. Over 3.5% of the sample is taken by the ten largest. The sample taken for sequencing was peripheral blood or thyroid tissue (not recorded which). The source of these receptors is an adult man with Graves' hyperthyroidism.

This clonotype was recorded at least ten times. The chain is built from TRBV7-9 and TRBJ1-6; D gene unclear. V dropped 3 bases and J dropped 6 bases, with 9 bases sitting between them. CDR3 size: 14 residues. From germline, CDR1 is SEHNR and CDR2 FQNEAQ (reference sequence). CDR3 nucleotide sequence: TGTGCCAGCAGCTTTGGAAGCGGTAATTCACCCCTCCACTTT. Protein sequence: CASSFGSGNSPLHF.

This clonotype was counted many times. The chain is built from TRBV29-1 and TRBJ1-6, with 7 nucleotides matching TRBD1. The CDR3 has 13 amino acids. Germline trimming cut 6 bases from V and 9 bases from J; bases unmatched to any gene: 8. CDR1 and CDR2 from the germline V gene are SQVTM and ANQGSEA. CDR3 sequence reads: CSVAGQERSPLHF. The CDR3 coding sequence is TGCAGCGTGGCCGGACAGGAGCGTTCACCCCTCCACTTT.

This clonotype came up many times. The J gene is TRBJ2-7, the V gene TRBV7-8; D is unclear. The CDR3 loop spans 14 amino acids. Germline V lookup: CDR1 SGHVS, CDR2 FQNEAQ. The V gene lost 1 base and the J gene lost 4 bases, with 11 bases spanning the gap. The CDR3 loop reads CASSLGFSLYEQYF. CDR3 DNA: TGTGCCAGCAGCTTAGGTTTTAGCTTATACGAGCAGTACTTC. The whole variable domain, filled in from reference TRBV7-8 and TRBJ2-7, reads GAGVSQSPRYKVAKRGQDVALRCDPISGHVSLFWYQQALGQGPEFLTYFQNEAQLDKSGLPSDRFFAERPEGSVSTLKIQRTQQEDSAVYLCASSLGFSLYEQYFGPGTRLTVT.

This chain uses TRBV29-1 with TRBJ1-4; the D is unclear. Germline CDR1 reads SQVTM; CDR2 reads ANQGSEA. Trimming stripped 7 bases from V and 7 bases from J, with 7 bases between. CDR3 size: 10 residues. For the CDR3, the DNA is TGCAGCGCGGAAGGTGAAAAACTGTTTTTT. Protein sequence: CSAEGEKLFF.

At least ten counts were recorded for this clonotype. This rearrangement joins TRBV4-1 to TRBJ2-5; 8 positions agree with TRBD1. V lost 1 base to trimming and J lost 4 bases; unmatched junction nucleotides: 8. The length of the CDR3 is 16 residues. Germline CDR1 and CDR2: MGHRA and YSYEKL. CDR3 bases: TGCGCCAGCAGCCAAGTGGGAGGACAGGGTCGAGAGACCCAGTACTTC. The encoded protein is CASSQVGGQGRETQYF.

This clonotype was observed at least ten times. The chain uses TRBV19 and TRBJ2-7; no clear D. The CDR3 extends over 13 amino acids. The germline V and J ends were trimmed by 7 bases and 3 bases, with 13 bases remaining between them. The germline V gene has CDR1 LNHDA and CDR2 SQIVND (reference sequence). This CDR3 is CASTRGQNYEQYF. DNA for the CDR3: TGTGCCAGTACCCGCGGCCAGAACTACGAGCAGTACTTC.